This TCR beta chain was sequenced for a study of response to subunit inactivated influenza vaccine. Notes on the study in general: Authors suggested seasonal influenza vaccinations each recruit few new T cells.

This clonotype was seen a handful of times. What it binds is not known. TCRdb redid the calling of the RT-PCR reads with MiXCR, one entry per CDR3 protein. The sample lists a few hundred thousand distinct CDR3 sequences, roughly 11% occurring once. The V gene's germline CDR1 is DFQATT and CDR2 SNEGSKA (reference sequence). V lost 3 bases, J lost 0 bases, and 11 bases stayed unmatched. This CDR3 contains 17 residues. The source is a man between 50 and 59 years old who received an inactivated influenza vaccine. Sequencing was performed on PBMCs from blood, taken 35 to 45 days after vaccination. This rearrangement joins TRBV20-1 to TRBJ2-7, with TRBD2 matching over 10 bases. The CDR3 DNA follows: TGCAGTGCTAGTAGGTCTAGCGGGGGATCTAGCTCCTACGAGCAGTACTTC. Translating gives CSASRSSGGSSSYEQYF.